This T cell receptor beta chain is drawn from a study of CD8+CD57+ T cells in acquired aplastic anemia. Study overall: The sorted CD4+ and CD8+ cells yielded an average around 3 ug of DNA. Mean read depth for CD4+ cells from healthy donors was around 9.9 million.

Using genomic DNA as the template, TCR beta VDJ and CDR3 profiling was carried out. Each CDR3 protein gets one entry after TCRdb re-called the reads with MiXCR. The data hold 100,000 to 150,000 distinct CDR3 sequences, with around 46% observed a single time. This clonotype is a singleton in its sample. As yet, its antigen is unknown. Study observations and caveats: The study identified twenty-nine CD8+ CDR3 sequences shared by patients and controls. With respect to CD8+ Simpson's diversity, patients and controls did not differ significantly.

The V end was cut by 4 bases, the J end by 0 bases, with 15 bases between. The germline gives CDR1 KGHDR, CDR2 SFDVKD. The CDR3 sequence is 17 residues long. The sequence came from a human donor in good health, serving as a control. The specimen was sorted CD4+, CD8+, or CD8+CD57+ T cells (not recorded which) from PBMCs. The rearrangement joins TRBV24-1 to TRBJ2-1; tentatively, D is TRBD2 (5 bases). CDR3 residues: CATSEDPRASSYNEQFF. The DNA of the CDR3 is TGTGCCACCAGTGAGGACCCGAGGGCTAGCTCCTACAATGAGCAGTTCTTC.